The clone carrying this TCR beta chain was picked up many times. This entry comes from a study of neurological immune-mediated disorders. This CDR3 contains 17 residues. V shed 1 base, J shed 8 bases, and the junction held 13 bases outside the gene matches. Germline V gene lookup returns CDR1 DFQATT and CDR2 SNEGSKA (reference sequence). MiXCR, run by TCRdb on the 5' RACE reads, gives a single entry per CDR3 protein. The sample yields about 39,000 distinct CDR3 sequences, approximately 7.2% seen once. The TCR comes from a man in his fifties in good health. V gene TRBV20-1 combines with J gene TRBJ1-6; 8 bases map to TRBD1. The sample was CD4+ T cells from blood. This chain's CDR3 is CSARATQGARVDSPLHF. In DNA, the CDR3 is TGCAGTGCTAGAGCCACGCAGGGGGCGCGGGTGGATTCACCCCTCCACTTT.